The present TCR beta chain was sequenced within a study of CD8+CD57+ T cells in acquired aplastic anemia (dated by TCRdb to between 2018 and 2020). For the wider study: Extracted DNA from sorted CD4+ and CD8+ cells averaged around 3.2 ug, ranging from about 0.17 to 30 ug. Healthy donor samples averaged roughly 9.8 million reads for CD4+ and 11 million to 14 million for CD8+ cells.

Overall study results and their limits: Between patients and healthy controls, no significant difference in CD8+ Simpson's diversity was found (P=0.060). Although roughly 29 CD8+ CDR3 sequences were shared by patients and controls, these sequences appeared highly expressed in patients and within the immunodominant clones of patients.

As regards this clonotype: What antigen it recognizes has not been identified. No quality values exist for individual bases; no much larger clone is one base distant.

As encoded in the germline V gene (reference sequence), CDR1 is LNHDA while CDR2 is SQIVND. From cysteine to phenylalanine, the CDR3 is 14 amino acids long. Kept here is only the CDR3 DNA, which spans 42 bases and is read in frame from base 1. The junction carries 12 bases between V and J, which are trimmed by 1 base and 6 bases respectively. In this study, sorted CD4+ and CD8+ T cells from the blood of healthy subjects and of severe aplastic anemia patients had their TCR repertoires deep-sequenced. Ficoll-Paque density gradient centrifugation was used to isolate peripheral blood mononuclear cells. Before DNA was extracted, CD4+ and CD8+ T cells were sorted using either FACS or magnetic beads. Genomic DNA served as template for TCR beta VDJ combination and CDR3 sequence profiling. An Illumina HiSeq 2000 was the platform used for TCR repertoire sequencing. For the original study's pipeline: Repertoire assessment relied on Simpson's diversity index, CDR3 size and DJ length profiles, and TRBV/TRBJ rearrangement plots. Whichever DNA sequence was most abundant in the deep sequencing data was defined as the immunodominant clone. CDR3 amino acid sequences were screened for sharing across subjects and were compared with published repertoires and the VDJdb database. TCRdb applied fastp at Q25 and MiXCR to the public reads, then kept only in-frame beta chains. CDR3 protein duplicates are merged, each entry listing the most common genes and DNA. The V and J calls reflect TCRdb's pipeline rather than the authors' work. The sample includes roughly 160,000 distinct CDR3 sequences, with under 75% observed a single time. The ten largest account for under 50% of the sample.

The origin of this receptor is a human donor in good health. The sequenced material came from sorted CD4+, CD8+, or CD8+CD57+ T cells (not recorded which) from PBMCs. Recombination connected TRBV19 to TRBJ1-1; the D gene remains uncertain. CDR3 region: CASSIVSGGPEAFF. The DNA sequence is as follows: TGTGCCAGTAGTATAGTCAGTGGCGGGCCTGAAGCTTTCTTT.